The T cell receptor (beta chain) described here comes from a study of siplizumab effects on memory and regulatory T cells. Study findings and constraints: Mappable alloreactive CD4+ clones were on average around 67% Treg-derived with siplizumab, under 30% in controls. Assignment of a naive or memory phenotype failed for roughly 80-96% of the proliferating CD4+ or CD8+ clones. Under siplizumab, alloreactive sequences traced to unstimulated CD4+ memory cells were significantly reduced.

The count of this clone is one. The antigen is not known. CDR1 is SGDLS, CDR2 YYNGEE, per germline. The CDR3 runs 15 residues. V shed 0 bases and J shed 5 bases, with 12 bases lying between them. Here immunoSEQ multiplex PCR was the method, and the copy in TCRdb shows in-frame clones only, minus some. The table records some 65,000 clones, 88% of them present only once. The sample taken for sequencing was Tregs sorted from blood. The TCR originated in a human donor in good health. This chain uses TRBV9 with TRBJ2-1; tentatively, D is TRBD1 (6 bases). The DNA for the CDR3 is TGTGCCAGCAGCGTAGCAGGGGTAAGAAACAATGAGCAGTTCTTC. This sequence encodes CASSVAGVRNNEQFF. Full variable domain (remainder filled in from reference TRBV9 and TRBJ2-1): DSGVTQTPKHLITATGQRVTLRCSPRSGDLSVYWYQQSLDQGLQFLIQYYNGEERAKGNILERFSAQQFPDLHSELNLSSLELGDSALYFCASSVAGVRNNEQFFGPGTRLTVL.